This T cell receptor (beta chain) was found in a study of cytomegalovirus exposure and HLA in healthy donors (dated by TCRdb to 2017 to 2019). For the study in its entirety: An earlier analysis of a few hundred of the donors reported approximately 260 Gb of sequence data and 117 million unique TCR beta sequences obtained from 180 million or so T cells. About 300 gigabases of sequencing data and about 92 million unique TCR sequences made up an early release that covered some 640 HLA-typed donors. Among the roughly 400 genotyped donors, around 81% belonged to the genetic ancestry cluster associated with self-reported Caucasian donors. The study was designed to test whether signatures of past pathogen exposure could be identified by cataloging public T cell receptors. The T cell repertoires of 670 or so subjects were profiled by immunosequencing and related to cytomegalovirus serostatus. In addition to the first cohort of 666 subjects, a separate validation cohort of some 120 different subjects was used. High-throughput TCR immunosequencing, statistical association of individual TCRs with disease status, and machine learning were combined to predict cytomegalovirus infection status. A later analysis re-examined previously published TCR beta repertoires from several hundred donors and added high-resolution HLA genotyping to investigate patterns of TCR occurrence. Rather than drawing on any new phenotypic data, the later analysis identified candidate immune exposures from TCR beta sequences and the way those sequences occurred across donors. An earlier analysis of 500 to 650 of the donors applied high-throughput TCR beta sequencing to assess whether each TCR beta V gene segment acted as functional or pseudogenic. Donor age, sex, ethnicity and CMV serostatus were collected together with the repertoire data. A later genetic analysis used genome-wide SNP genotypes for about 60% of the roughly 700 donors, treating that subset as a discovery cohort. All discovery cohort repertoires had been generated using a single sequencing platform. Both class I and class II loci were covered by HLA typing, at four-digit resolution. Typing coverage varied by locus: roughly 629-640 donors for A, B, C, DRB1 and DQB1; under 550 for DQA1; over 600 for DPA1; some 470 for DPB1. A handful of DR-DQ haplotypes were treated as single units for association and clustering because of strong linkage in the cohort. On average, 235,054 unique TCR beta nucleotide sequences were sequenced per donor among some 420 genotyped donors of the cohort, with roughly 18% of those sequences being non-productive. Overall study results and their limits: In the study, around 150 TCR beta chains were listed as associated with cytomegalovirus. Because counts were too low, roughly 18 rarely observed V segments, including chromosome 9 orphons, were left out of the earlier analysis of roughly 600 of the donors. This cohort had only TCR beta chains sequenced, and the lack of alpha or paired-chain data limited which features could be detected. At a false discovery rate of 0.05, a later analysis linked under 20,000 TCR beta sequences to specific HLA alleles. The presence/absence analyses assumed that sequencing depth was roughly uniform across donors, and that assumption may not be true. A later analysis found that most CMV-associated TCR beta chains appeared HLA-restricted, with HLA associations seemingly driven largely by CMV exposure. A group of highly shared sequence variants was considered likely to be a technical artifact of the sequencing pipeline. In a later genetic analysis, fewer N-insertions in productive TCRs were reported among donors in an Asian-associated ancestry cluster than the roughly 700-donor mean. The classifier was reported to diagnose cytomegalovirus status with high specificity and sensitivity in both the original cohort and the validation cohort. When HLA alleles, especially DR and DQ, strongly co-occurred, TCR associations were difficult to assign to individual alleles. The authors suggested that the approach could potentially be generalized to other disease states and immunological phenotypes. In a later genetic analysis, a missense DCLRE1C variant was associated with V-gene and J-gene trimming of TCR beta chains, and the association was replicated in an independent cohort. While some public TCRs were present in many individuals, most TCR sequences turned up only very rarely across donors. In a later analysis, HLA-associated TCR beta chains were found to be more clonally expanded and to have lower generation probabilities than equally common non-associated chains. In vitro tests confirmed that a few of the cytomegalovirus-associated TCR beta chains recognize cytomegalovirus antigens. A further reported finding was that TCR beta sequences accurately predicted the HLA-A and HLA-B alleles for most subjects in the first cohort. In a later analysis, the rate of TCR association differed among HLA loci, with DRB1 alleles having the most associated TCRs and HLA-C alleles having the fewest. CMV serostatus was the only immune exposure information available for the cohort. Several of the top co-occurrence clusters appeared to be linked to parvovirus B19, influenza, CMV and Epstein-Barr virus, according to a later analysis. Some IMGT-functional V segments, including TRBV6-2 and TRBV6-3, could not be told apart with the 87-base-pair reads, so those segments were excluded. Broadly in line with IMGT annotations, most TCR beta V segments showed up in productive rearrangements about 87% or about 30% of the time in an earlier analysis of several hundred of the donors. Correlated functional status among segregating V segments might reflect linkage disequilibrium, but an unknown experimental factor could not be ruled out. Because HLA typing was missing for some donors at each locus, association tests included only the typed subset.

Library preparation was by the immunoSEQ multiplex PCR assay. For the multiplex PCR, a mixture combining 60 forward primers for TCR Vbeta segments and 13 reverse primers for TCR Jbeta segments was used. The CDR3 region of rearranged TCR beta genes was amplified from genomic DNA by a multiplex PCR assay. The amplified TCR beta libraries were sequenced on the Illumina HiSeq System as 87-base-pair reads. The study's processing was this. A later analysis counted about 80 million unique TCR beta chains across the 666 repertoires, and some 11 million of these chains were shared by at least two donors. To remove PCR and sequencing errors, raw reads were error-corrected and collapsed into unique sequences using a nearest-neighbor algorithm that merged closely related sequences. To assign V, D and J gene segments, CDR3 sequences were aligned to IMGT reference sequences. For a sequence to be retained, a match of at least six nucleotides to both a V gene segment and a J gene segment was required. A rearrangement was called productive if the CDR3 had no stop codons and remained in frame with V and J, and every other rearrangement was called non-productive. Following IMGT convention, CDR3 was defined as the stretch from the second conserved V-encoded cysteine up to the conserved J-encoded phenylalanine. In an earlier analysis of around 540 of the donors, sequences lacking an unambiguous match to a single V gene segment were excluded. In an earlier analysis of 450 to 750 of the donors, a V segment was called functional when productive rearrangements were above 56.7%, and segregating when the standard deviation between donors exceeded 5%. A statistical classification framework was built to diagnose cytomegalovirus status from the catalog of TCR beta chain sequences. A later analysis assigned V and J genes by comparing TCR nucleotide sequences with IMGT/GENE-DB human TR gene sequences. In a later analysis, CDR3 sequences and most-parsimonious VDJ recombination scenarios were assigned using the TCRdist pipeline. In a later analysis, each TCR beta chain was defined by its CDR3 amino acid sequence together with its V-gene family, and reads without a unique V-gene family were excluded. As a way to deal with suspected cross-contamination and a sequencing artifact, a later analysis dropped 592 nucleotide sequences that were highly shared and had low generation probability. In a later analysis, a clonal expansion index was calculated for each public chain from normalized within-repertoire ranks of inferred template counts. Generation probabilities in a later analysis came from a VDJ recombination model fitted to out-of-frame rearrangements, and those results were checked against IGoR. Hypergeometric tests were used in a later analysis to score TCR-TCR, TCR-HLA and TCR-CMV co-occurrence, with a repertoire-size bias correction applied to the TCR pairs. False discovery rates were estimated in a later analysis by permuting HLA or CMV assignments 20 times. In a later analysis, co-occurring TCRs were grouped using DBSCAN, with TCRdist sequence similarity added in when clustering inside HLA-allele-positive subsets. For co-occurrence clustering, repertoires with fewer than 30,000 or more than 120,000 public chains were excluded, along with five repertoires with anomalous nucleotide sharing. In its TCRdb copy, this immuneACCESS table keeps in-frame sequences only and misses some clones. Where compared with another copy, unresolved V genes explain less than half of these, and the others have no known cause. D and trimming were read from the DNA, whereas the V and J calls and clone size are those reported in that table. The sample table lists around 120,000 clones, 60% to 75% of them with a count of one. The top ten constitute approximately 10% of the sample.

On this clone: The antigen this receptor binds is unknown. Per-nucleotide qualities are absent, and no much larger clonotype sits a single base away.

The cohort consisted of 600 to 750 healthy bone marrow donors. All cohort members were sampled while nominally healthy, although unrecorded immune exposures were likely present. The donor tested CMV seropositive, placing the donor among the 250 to 350 seropositive members of the cohort. A peripheral blood sample was provided by each donor, and peripheral blood mononuclear cells were used for TCR beta sequencing. The Qiagen DNeasy Blood Extraction Kit was used to extract genomic DNA from the blood cell samples. Trimming removed 7 bases from V and 0 bases from J, leaving 12 bases between the germline ends. Via the germline V gene (reference sequence), CDR1 is GTSNPN and CDR2 SVGIG. Including the terminal cysteine and phenylalanine, the CDR3 comprises 13 residues. CDR3 DNA only is kept here, 39 bases in frame from base 1.

The V and J segments used are TRBV30 and TRBJ2-5; no confident D gene assignment can be made. The specimen was PBMCs. The receptor was derived from a man in his forties in good health and CMV-seropositive. The DNA sequence is as follows: TGTGCCTCCTACTTACAGAACCAAGAGACCCAGTACTTC. This yields the protein CASYLQNQETQYF. The CDR3, completed at both ends by the reference TRBV30 and TRBJ2-5 genes, gives the full variable domain SQTIHQWPATLVQPVGSPLSLECTVEGTSNPNLYWYRQAAGRGLQLLFYSVGIGQISSEVPQNLSASRPQDRQFILSSKKLLLSDSGFYLCASYLQNQETQYFGPGTRLLVL.